Shown below are 29 T cell receptor beta chains from a single sample sequenced in a study of blood T cell repertoires in COVID-19. This table comes from immunoSEQ multiplex PCR, and its TCRdb copy is limited to in-frame clones, with some not included. Counted here are around 250,000 clones, approximately 90% occurring once; the ten biggest clones make up 1.2%. The sequenced material came from PBMCs or T cells enriched from blood (not recorded which). Receptors originate from a human donor in a cohort exposed to, infected with or recovered from COVID-19 (not recorded which). The donor label of this sample is uncertain.

This rearrangement joins TRBV28 to TRBJ1-1; 9 positions agree with TRBD1. The CDR3 covers 15 residues. With 8 bases clipped from V and 4 bases from J, the junction kept 11 bases outside the gene matches. In germline, CDR1 is MDHEN, CDR2 SYDVKM. The CDR3 here is CASVTPGQGSTEAFF. For the CDR3, the DNA is TGTGCCAGCGTAACTCCGGGACAGGGATCCACTGAAGCTTTCTTT.

The chain combines TRBV6-2 or TRBV6-3 with TRBJ1-2, with 8 bases fitting TRBD1. Germline V gene sequence: CDR1 MNHEY, CDR2 SVGEGT. This CDR3 region has 14 residues. V was clipped by 5 bases and J by 7 bases; unmatched bases: 9. In DNA, the CDR3 is TGTGCCAGCAGTCGCCGGGACAGGCCTCTTGGCTACACCTTC. It translates to CASSRRDRPLGYTF.

CDR3 in amino acids: CAITRRGSEKLFF. In nucleotides, the CDR3 is TGTGCCATTACGCGCCGGGGTAGCGAAAAACTGTTTTTT. The chain carries TRBV30 and TRBJ1-4, with D unresolved. There are 13 residues in the CDR3. Germline assignment: CDR1 GTSNPN and CDR2 SVGIG (reference sequence). Trimming shortened V by 8 bases and J by 8 bases, and 18 bases separated the two germline ends. The full variable domain, rest sourced from reference TRBV30 and TRBJ1-4, is SQTIHQWPATLVQPVGSPLSLECTVEGTSNPNLYWYRQAAGRGLQLLFYSVGIGQISSEVPQNLSASRPQDRQFILSSKKLLLSDSGFYLCAITRRGSEKLFFGSGTQLSVL.

This chain uses TRBV7-2 with TRBJ2-7; 9 bases are shared with TRBD1. Trimming cost V 6 bases and J 2 bases; bases outside gene matches: 2. This CDR3 has 13 residues. The germline CDR1 and CDR2 sequences are SGHTA and FQGNSA. The DNA for the CDR3 is TGTGCCAGCAGTCGGGACAGGGCCTACGAGCAGTACTTC. Translating gives CASSRDRAYEQYF.

This chain uses TRBV18 with TRBJ2-5; 13 bases are a match to TRBD2. Looked up from germline, CDR1 is KGHSH and CDR2 is LQKENI. Germline trimming cut 3 bases from V and 6 bases from J; bases unmatched to any gene: 10. The CDR3 consists of 17 residues. The CDR3 protein is CASSPNAGLAGRQTQYF. For the CDR3, the DNA is TGTGCCAGCTCACCCAACGCGGGACTAGCGGGGCGACAGACCCAGTACTTC.

The gene calls are TRBV9 and TRBJ1-2; D gene ambiguous. The germline gives CDR1 SGDLS, CDR2 YYNGEE. Trimming left V 4 bases short and J 10 bases short, with 11 bases between. The CDR3 is 11 residues long. The CDR3 region has the DNA TGTGCCAGCAGCCGGGAGTCTTCCTACACCTTC. This codes for CASSRESSYTF.

V usage is TRBV5-1 and J usage is TRBJ2-1; 7 nucleotides align to TRBD2. The germline V gene encodes CDR1 SGHRS and CDR2 YFSETQ. Germline trimming cut 4 bases from V and 4 bases from J; bases unmatched to any gene: 2. This CDR3 region has 13 residues. As DNA, the CDR3 is TGCGCCAGCAGCCCGCGGGGGTACAATGAGCAGTTCTTC. Residues: CASSPRGYNEQFF.

In its sample, this clone was seen once. The V gene is TRBV7-9, the J gene TRBJ1-1; 7 bases align to TRBD1. CDR1 is SEHNR, CDR2 FQNEAQ, per germline (reference sequence). V dropped 5 bases and J dropped 3; count of bases not matched to a gene: 9. This CDR3 region has 15 residues. DNA of the CDR3: TGTGCCAGCAGCCTCGGGTCAGGGGGGTACACTGAAGCTTTCTTT. This gives the protein CASSLGSGGYTEAFF.

The rearrangement uses TRBV24-1 and TRBJ1-1; no reliable D call. V lost 6 bases and J 1 base, leaving 8 bases between the germline ends. The CDR3 loop spans 13 amino acids. The germline V gene encodes CDR1 KGHDR and CDR2 SFDVKD. The CDR3 loop reads CATSNWRNTEAFF. The CDR3, as DNA: TGTGCCACCAGTAATTGGAGGAACACTGAAGCTTTCTTT.

This rearrangement joins TRBV18 to TRBJ2-5, with TRBD2 as a possible D gene (6 bases). The germline CDR1 and CDR2 sequences are KGHSH and LQKENI. V lost 4 bases and J lost 3, with 12 bases in between. The CDR3 sequence is 14 residues long. The CDR3 nucleotides read TGTGCCAGCTCACTTATGGGCGGGGAAGAGACCCAGTACTTC. It specifies CASSLMGGEETQYF.

This chain joins TRBV25-1 and TRBJ1-5, with 11 nucleotides matching TRBD1. The CDR3 is 14 amino acids. J lost 2 bases, V lost 6 bases, and 0 bases had no gene match. Germline-derived CDR1 and CDR2 are MGHDK and SYGVNS. DNA of the CDR3: TGTGCCAGCAGGGGACAGGGGGGCAATCAGCCCCAGCATTTT. Translation: CASRGQGGNQPQHF.

The rearrangement joins TRBV29-1 to TRBJ2-1, with D unclear. Trimming removed 4 bases from V and 7 bases from J, with 14 bases in between. The CDR3 consists of 13 residues. Looked up from germline, CDR1 is SQVTM and CDR2 is ANQGSEA. The CDR3: CSVVVRLGNEQFF. CDR3 nucleotides: TGCAGCGTTGTCGTCCGCCTCGGGAATGAGCAGTTCTTC.

The chain combines TRBV10-3 with TRBJ1-2, with D perhaps matching TRBD1 (5 bases). V was shortened by 5 bases and J by 1 base, with 11 bases between the two germline ends. The CDR3 runs 14 residues. Germline V gene data show CDR1 as ENHRY and CDR2 as SYGVKD. CDR3 sequence: CAISSTGLNYGYTF. In DNA, the CDR3 is TGTGCCATCAGTAGTACGGGACTTAACTATGGCTACACCTTC.

The rearrangement uses TRBV7-3 and TRBJ1-1; D unclear. CDR1 is SGHTA and CDR2 is FQGTGA in the germline V gene. Trimming left V 0 bases short and J 7 bases short, with 15 bases between. The CDR3 covers 15 residues. Here the CDR3 reads CASSLTGSQVGEAFF. CDR3 coding DNA: TGTGCCAGCAGCTTAACCGGGAGCCAGGTGGGTGAAGCTTTCTTT.

J is TRBJ1-6 and V is TRBV7-3; no reliable D call. Germline V gene data show CDR1 as SGHTA and CDR2 as FQGTGA. The CDR3 runs 13 residues. The germline V and J ends were trimmed by 1 base and 10 bases, with 8 bases remaining between them. The CDR3 loop reads CASSLNQASPLHF. The CDR3 DNA reads as TGTGCCAGCAGCTTAAACCAGGCCTCACCCCTCCACTTT. Drawing the rest from reference TRBV7-3 and TRBJ1-6, the complete variable domain is GAGVSQTPSNKVTEKGKYVELRCDPISGHTALYWYRQSLGQGPEFLIYFQGTGAADDSGLPNDRFFAVRPEGSVSTLKIQRTERGDSAVYLCASSLNQASPLHFGNGTRLTVT.

The chain joins TRBV10-2 to TRBJ2-2, with 12 bases that match TRBD2. The J segment lost 8 bases and the V segment lost 10 bases, leaving 8 bases of the junction unmatched. Germline values: CDR1 WSHSY, CDR2 SAAADI. This CDR3 has 14 residues. This chain's CDR3 is CATVTSGGPGELFF. The CDR3, as DNA: TGCGCCACCGTGACTAGCGGGGGACCTGGGGAGCTGTTTTTT.

V gene TRBV9 combines with J gene TRBJ2-3; the D gene is possibly TRBD1 (5 bases). The CDR3 is 12 residues long. The V gene's germline CDR1 is SGDLS and CDR2 YYNGEE. Between the trimmed V and J ends, which lost 10 bases and 5 bases, there was a span of 14 bases. DNA of the CDR3: TGTGCCTCAGGGTCGGACGAAGATACGCAGTATTTT. Translation gives CASGSDEDTQYF.

DNA for the CDR3: TGTGCCAGTAGTGTGACTAGCGGGGGTGAGACCCAGTACTTC. Translation gives CASSVTSGGETQYF. The gene calls are TRBV19 and TRBJ2-5; 12 positions agree with TRBD2. The CDR3 sequence is 14 residues long. Germline V gene lookup returns CDR1 LNHDA and CDR2 SQIVND (reference sequence). The J segment lost 5 bases and the V segment lost 5 bases, leaving 3 bases of the junction unmatched.

The rearrangement links TRBV19 to TRBJ2-1; 9 bases are shared with TRBD2. Germline lookup yields CDR1 LNHDA and CDR2 SQIVND (reference sequence). The CDR3 runs 17 residues. With 6 bases clipped from V and 0 bases from J, the junction kept 9 bases outside the gene matches. The CDR3 spells CASSNPIAGASYNEQFF. The CDR3 DNA reads TGTGCCAGTAGCAACCCCATAGCGGGGGCCTCCTACAATGAGCAGTTCTTC. Full variable domain (rest looked up from reference TRBV19 and TRBJ2-1): DGGITQSPKYLFRKEGQNVTLSCEQNLNHDAMYWYRQDPGQGLRLIYYSQIVNDFQKGDIAEGYSVSREKKESFPLTVTSAQKNPTAFYLCASSNPIAGASYNEQFFGPGTRLTVL.

The chain combines TRBV11-2 with TRBJ1-6; D uncertain. Germline loops: CDR1 SGHAT, CDR2 FQNNGV. The CDR3 loop spans 15 amino acids. Trimming shortened V by 6 bases and J by 8 bases, and 17 bases separated the two germline ends. The CDR3 loop is CASSPARFRDSPLHF. The CDR3 coding sequence is TGTGCCAGCAGTCCCGCGAGGTTCCGGGATTCACCCCTCCACTTT.

The genes are TRBV7-3 and TRBJ2-1, with 8 nucleotides matching TRBD2. The CDR3 runs 15 residues. The germline V gene encodes CDR1 SGHTA and CDR2 FQGTGA. V lost 5 bases, J lost 9 bases, and 12 bases stayed unmatched. The CDR3 bases are TGTGCCAGCAGCCCGGGGGGGGCCGGGACCCTTGAGCAGTTCTTC. Its translation is CASSPGGAGTLEQFF.

The genes are TRBV7-9 and TRBJ2-5, with 9 bases that match TRBD1. Germline values: CDR1 SEHNR, CDR2 FQNEAQ (reference sequence). The junction had 15 bases not matched to a gene; V was cut back by 5 bases and J by 5 bases. The CDR3 totals 17 residues. This chain's CDR3 is CASSPPDRGLGYETQYF. As DNA, the CDR3 is TGTGCCAGCAGCCCTCCGGACAGGGGCCTTGGTTACGAGACCCAGTACTTC.

CDR3 DNA: TGTGCCAGCAGCCCCCTCCAAGAGACCCAGTACTTC. This translates into CASSPLQETQYF. The chain carries TRBV3-1 (or the pseudogene TRBV3-2) and TRBJ2-5; no clear D. CDR1 LGHDT and CDR2 YNNKEL come from the germline V gene (reference sequence). V lost 4 bases, J lost 1 base, and 4 bases lay in between. The CDR3 has 12 residues.

This clone was seen just once. This rearrangement joins TRBV5-1 to TRBJ2-5, with a weak D call TRBD2 (6 bases). The CDR3 has 13 amino acids. Deletions cut 5 bases from V and 0 bases from J, with 8 bases between. Germline lookup yields CDR1 SGHRS and CDR2 YFSETQ. DNA of the CDR3: TGCGCCAGCAGGACTAGGTACCAAGAGACCCAGTACTTC. Translation: CASRTRYQETQYF.

In nucleotides, the CDR3 is TGTGCCAGCAGCCCAAGGGGGGACAGGGGGATGAACACTGAAGCTTTCTTT. Protein: CASSPRGDRGMNTEAFF. The chain uses TRBV9 and TRBJ1-1, with TRBD1 matching over 11 bases. The CDR3 loop spans 17 amino acids. Looked up from germline, CDR1 is SGDLS and CDR2 is YYNGEE. Losses at the gene ends were 4 bases for V and 0 bases for J; bases not matched to a gene: 8.

This sequence joins TRBV5-1 and TRBJ2-1; TRBD2 agrees at 10 bases. The ends lost 3 bases at V and 7 bases at J; junction bases unmatched: 7. The CDR3 runs to 15 residues. The germline CDR1 and CDR2 sequences are SGHRS and YFSETQ. This CDR3 is CASSSLAGGTNEQFF. CDR3 nucleotides: TGCGCCAGCAGCTCTTTAGCGGGGGGCACAAATGAGCAGTTCTTC.

The genes are TRBV9 and TRBJ1-1; D is ambiguous. This CDR3 has 13 residues. V shed 0 bases and J shed 4 bases, with 7 bases lying between them. CDR1 and CDR2 from the germline V gene are SGDLS and YYNGEE. This chain's CDR3 is CASSVVPSTEAFF. The CDR3 DNA follows: TGTGCCAGCAGCGTAGTTCCCAGCACTGAAGCTTTCTTT.

CDR3 region: CASKAGGPTNEKLFF. CDR3 sequence (DNA): TGTGCCAGCAAGGCAGGGGGCCCCACTAATGAAAAACTGTTTTTT. The V gene is TRBV6-5, the J gene TRBJ1-4, with 8 bases fitting TRBD1. The CDR3 spans 15 residues. V lost 7 bases and J lost 2; bases outside the gene matches: 6. Germline V gene lookup returns CDR1 MNHEY and CDR2 SVGAGI.

In this sample, this clone turned up once. This sequence joins TRBV27 and TRBJ1-1, with D unclear. Germline CDR1 reads MNHEY; CDR2 reads SMNVEV (reference sequence). The CDR3 has 14 amino acids. Trimming shortened V by 2 bases and J by 0 bases, and 7 bases separated the two germline ends. Here the CDR3 reads CASSLPDMNTEAFF. The CDR3 coding sequence is TGTGCCAGCAGTTTACCCGACATGAACACTGAAGCTTTCTTT.